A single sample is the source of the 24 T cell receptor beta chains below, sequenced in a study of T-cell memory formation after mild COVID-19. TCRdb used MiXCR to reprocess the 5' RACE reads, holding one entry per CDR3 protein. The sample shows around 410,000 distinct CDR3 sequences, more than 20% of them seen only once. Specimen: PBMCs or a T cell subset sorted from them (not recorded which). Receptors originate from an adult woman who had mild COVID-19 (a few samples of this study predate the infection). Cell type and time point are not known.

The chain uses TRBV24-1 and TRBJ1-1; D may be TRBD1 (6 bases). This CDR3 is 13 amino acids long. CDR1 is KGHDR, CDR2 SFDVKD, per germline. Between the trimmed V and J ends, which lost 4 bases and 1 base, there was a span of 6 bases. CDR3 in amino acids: CATSEGGNTEAFF. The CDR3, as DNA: TGTGCCACCAGTGAAGGGGGGAACACTGAAGCTTTCTTT.

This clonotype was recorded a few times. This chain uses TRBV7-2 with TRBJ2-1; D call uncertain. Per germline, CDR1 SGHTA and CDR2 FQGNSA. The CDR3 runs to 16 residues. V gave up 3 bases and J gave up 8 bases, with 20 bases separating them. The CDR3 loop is CASSFSPGHIGDEQFF. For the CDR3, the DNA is TGTGCCAGCAGCTTCTCTCCCGGCCACATCGGCGATGAGCAGTTCTTC.

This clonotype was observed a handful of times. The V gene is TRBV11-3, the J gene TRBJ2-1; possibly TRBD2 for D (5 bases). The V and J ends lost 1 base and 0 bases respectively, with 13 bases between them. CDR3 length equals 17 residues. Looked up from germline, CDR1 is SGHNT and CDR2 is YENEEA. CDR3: CASSLGRWGVSYNEQFF. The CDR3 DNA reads TGTGCCAGCAGCTTAGGGCGATGGGGAGTCTCCTACAATGAGCAGTTCTTC.

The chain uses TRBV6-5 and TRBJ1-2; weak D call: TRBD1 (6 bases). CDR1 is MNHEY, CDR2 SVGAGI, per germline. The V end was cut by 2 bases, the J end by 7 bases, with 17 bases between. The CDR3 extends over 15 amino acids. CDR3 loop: CASSYLYTGGFGYTF. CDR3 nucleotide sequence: TGTGCCAGCAGTTACCTATACACTGGGGGCTTTGGCTACACCTTC.

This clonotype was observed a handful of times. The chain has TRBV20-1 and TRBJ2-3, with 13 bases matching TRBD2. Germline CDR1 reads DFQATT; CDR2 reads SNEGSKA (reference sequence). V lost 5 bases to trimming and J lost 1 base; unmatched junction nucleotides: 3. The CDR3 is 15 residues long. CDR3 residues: CSAGGLAGGTDTQYF. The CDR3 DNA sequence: TGCAGTGCTGGAGGACTAGCGGGGGGCACAGATACGCAGTATTTT.

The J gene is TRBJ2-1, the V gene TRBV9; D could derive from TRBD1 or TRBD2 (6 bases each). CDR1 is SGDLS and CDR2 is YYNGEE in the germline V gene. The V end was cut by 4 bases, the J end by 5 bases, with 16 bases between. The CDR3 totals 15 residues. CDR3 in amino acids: CASSPGAGRNNEQFF. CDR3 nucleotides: TGTGCCAGCAGCCCGGGGGCAGGGCGGAACAATGAGCAGTTCTTC.

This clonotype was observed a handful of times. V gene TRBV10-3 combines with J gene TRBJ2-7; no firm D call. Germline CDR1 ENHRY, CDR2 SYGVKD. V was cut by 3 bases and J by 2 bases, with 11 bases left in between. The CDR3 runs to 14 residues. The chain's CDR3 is CAISDPGLTYEQYF. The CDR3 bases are TGTGCCATCAGTGATCCCGGGCTGACCTACGAGCAGTACTTC.

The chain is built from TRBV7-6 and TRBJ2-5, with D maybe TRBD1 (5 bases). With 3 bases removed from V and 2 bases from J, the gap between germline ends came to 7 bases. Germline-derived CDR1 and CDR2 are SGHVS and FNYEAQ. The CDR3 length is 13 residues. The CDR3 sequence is CASSFTGQETQYF. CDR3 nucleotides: TGTGCCAGCAGCTTCACAGGACAAGAGACCCAGTACTTC.

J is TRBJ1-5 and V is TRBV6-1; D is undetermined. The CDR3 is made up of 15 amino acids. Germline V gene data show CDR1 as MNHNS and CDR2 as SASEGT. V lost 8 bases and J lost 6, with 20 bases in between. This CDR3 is CASLRQAGGSQPQHF. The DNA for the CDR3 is TGTGCCAGCTTGCGGCAGGCGGGTGGAAGTCAGCCCCAGCATTTT.

CDR3 amino acids: CASSKGLRNTEAFF. CDR3 DNA sequence: TGTGCCAGCAGCAAGGGACTTAGGAACACTGAAGCTTTCTTT. The V call is TRBV7-6, the J call TRBJ1-1, with TRBD1 as a possible D gene (5 bases). From germline, CDR1 is SGHVS and CDR2 FNYEAQ. This CDR3 has 14 amino acids. V was clipped by 5 bases and J by 1 base, with 11 bases between them. Based on the CDR3 plus reference TRBV7-6 and TRBJ1-1, the full variable domain is GAGVSQSPRYKVTKRGQDVALRCDPISGHVSLYWYRQALGQGPEFLTYFNYEAQQDKSGLPNDRFSAERPEGSISTLTIQRTEQRDSAMYRCASSKGLRNTEAFFGQGTRLTVV.

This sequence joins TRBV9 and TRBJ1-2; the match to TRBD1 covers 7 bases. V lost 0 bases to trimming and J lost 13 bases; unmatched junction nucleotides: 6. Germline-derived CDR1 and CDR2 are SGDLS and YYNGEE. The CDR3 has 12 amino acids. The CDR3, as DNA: TGTGCCAGCAGCGTAGGGACAGGAGGTCGCACCTTC. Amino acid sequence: CASSVGTGGRTF.

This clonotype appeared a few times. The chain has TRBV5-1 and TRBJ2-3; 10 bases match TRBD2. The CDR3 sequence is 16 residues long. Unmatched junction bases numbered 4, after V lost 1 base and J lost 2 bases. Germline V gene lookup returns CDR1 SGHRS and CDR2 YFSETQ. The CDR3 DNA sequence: TGCGCCAGCAGCTTGTCCCTAGCGGGGGACACAGATACGCAGTATTTT. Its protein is CASSLSLAGDTDTQYF.

The CDR3 bases are TGTGCCAGCAGCTCCGGGACAGCTCCCGGGGAAAAACTGTTTTTT. Its protein product is CASSSGTAPGEKLFF. The V gene is TRBV7-2, the J gene TRBJ1-4; 7 bases line up with TRBD1. Trimming took 4 bases from V and 8 from J; bases not matched to a gene: 10. CDR1 SGHTA and CDR2 FQGNSA come from the germline V gene. The CDR3 is made up of 15 amino acids.

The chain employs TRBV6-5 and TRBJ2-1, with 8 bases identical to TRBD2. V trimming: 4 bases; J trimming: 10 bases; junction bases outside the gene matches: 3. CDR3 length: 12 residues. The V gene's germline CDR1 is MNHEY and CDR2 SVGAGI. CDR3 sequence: CASSFSGKEQFF. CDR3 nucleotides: TGTGCCAGCAGTTTTAGCGGGAAAGAGCAGTTCTTC.

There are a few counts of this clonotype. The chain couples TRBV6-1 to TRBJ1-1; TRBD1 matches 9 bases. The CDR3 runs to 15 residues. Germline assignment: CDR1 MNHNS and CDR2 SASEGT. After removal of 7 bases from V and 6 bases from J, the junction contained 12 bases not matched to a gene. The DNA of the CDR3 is TGTGCCAGCACCAGAGGACAGGGGCGATACGCTGAAGCTTTCTTT. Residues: CASTRGQGRYAEAFF.

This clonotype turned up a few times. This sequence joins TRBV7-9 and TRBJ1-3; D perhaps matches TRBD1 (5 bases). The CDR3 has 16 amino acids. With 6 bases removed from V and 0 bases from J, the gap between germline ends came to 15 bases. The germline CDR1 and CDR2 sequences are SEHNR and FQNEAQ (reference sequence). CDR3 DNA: TGTGCCAGCAGTTCTTTAACGGGGGTCTCTGGAAACACCATATATTTT. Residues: CASSSLTGVSGNTIYF.

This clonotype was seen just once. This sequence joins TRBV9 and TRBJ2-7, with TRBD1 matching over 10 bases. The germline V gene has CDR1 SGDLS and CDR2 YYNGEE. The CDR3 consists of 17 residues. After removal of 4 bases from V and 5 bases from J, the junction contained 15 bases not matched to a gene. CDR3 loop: CASSLGTGEGVFDEQYF. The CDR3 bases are TGTGCCAGCAGCCTTGGGACAGGGGAAGGTGTGTTCGACGAGCAGTACTTC.

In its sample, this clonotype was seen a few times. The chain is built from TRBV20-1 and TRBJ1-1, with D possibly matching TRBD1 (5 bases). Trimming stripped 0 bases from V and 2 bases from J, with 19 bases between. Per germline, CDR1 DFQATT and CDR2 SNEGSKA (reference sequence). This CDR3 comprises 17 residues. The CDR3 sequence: CSARDPSTGTSNTEAFF. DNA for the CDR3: TGCAGTGCTAGAGATCCTTCTACAGGTACCAGCAACACTGAAGCTTTCTTT.

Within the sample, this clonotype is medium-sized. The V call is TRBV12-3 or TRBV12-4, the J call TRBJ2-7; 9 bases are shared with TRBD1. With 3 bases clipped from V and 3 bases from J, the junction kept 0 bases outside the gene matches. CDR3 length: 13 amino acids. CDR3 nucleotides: TGTGCCAGCAGTTTGGGACAGGGCTACGAGCAGTACTTC. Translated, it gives CASSLGQGYEQYF.

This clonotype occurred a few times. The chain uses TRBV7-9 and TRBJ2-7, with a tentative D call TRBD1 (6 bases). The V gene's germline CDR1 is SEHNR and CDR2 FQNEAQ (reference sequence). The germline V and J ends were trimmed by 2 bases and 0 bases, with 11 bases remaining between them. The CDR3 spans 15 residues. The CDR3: CASSLRDTDSYEQYF. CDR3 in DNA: TGTGCCAGCAGCTTAAGGGACACGGACTCCTACGAGCAGTACTTC. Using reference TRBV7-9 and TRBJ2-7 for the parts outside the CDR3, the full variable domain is DTGVSQNPRHKITKRGQNVTFRCDPISEHNRLYWYRQTLGQGPEFLTYFQNEAQLEKSRLLSDRFSAERPKGSFSTLEIQRTEQGDSAMYLCASSLRDTDSYEQYFGPGTRLTVT.

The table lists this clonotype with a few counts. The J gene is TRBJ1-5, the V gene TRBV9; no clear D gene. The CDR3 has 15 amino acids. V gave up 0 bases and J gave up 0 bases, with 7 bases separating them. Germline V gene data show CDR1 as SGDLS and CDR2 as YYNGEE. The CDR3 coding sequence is TGTGCCAGCAGCGTAGGTACCCTTAGCAATCAGCCCCAGCATTTT. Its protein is CASSVGTLSNQPQHF.

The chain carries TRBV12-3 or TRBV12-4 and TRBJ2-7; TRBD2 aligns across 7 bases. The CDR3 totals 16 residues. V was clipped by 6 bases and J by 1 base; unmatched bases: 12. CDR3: CASSHVKASGSYEQYF. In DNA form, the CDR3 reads TGTGCCAGCAGCCACGTTAAGGCTAGCGGTTCCTACGAGCAGTACTTC.

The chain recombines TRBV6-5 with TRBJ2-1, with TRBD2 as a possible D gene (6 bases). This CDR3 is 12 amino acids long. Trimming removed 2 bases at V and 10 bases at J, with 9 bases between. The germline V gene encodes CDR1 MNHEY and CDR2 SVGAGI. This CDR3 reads CASSYPRGEQFF. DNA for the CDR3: TGTGCCAGCAGTTACCCCCGGGGGGAGCAGTTCTTC.

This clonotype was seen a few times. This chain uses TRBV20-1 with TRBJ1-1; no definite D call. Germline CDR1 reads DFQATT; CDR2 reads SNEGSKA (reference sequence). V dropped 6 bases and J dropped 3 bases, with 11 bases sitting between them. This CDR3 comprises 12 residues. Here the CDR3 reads CSARRVHTEAFF. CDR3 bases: TGCAGTGCCCGTAGGGTACACACTGAAGCTTTCTTT.